This T cell receptor beta chain was identified during a study of memory CD4+ T cells and cytomegalovirus serostatus. Study-level information: This sample comes from healthy Belgian adults, 9 CMV seropositive, about 25 seronegative.

In the original analysis: Out-of-frame sequences were removed, leaving about 2,300,000 distinct TCRbeta sequences. TCRdb keeps only in-frame clones here, not all; method: immunoSEQ multiplex PCR. D and trimming were read from the DNA, whereas the V and J calls and clone size are those reported in that table. The sample includes around 54,000 clones, over 65% of them seen just once. The sort gate was single viable CD3+CD4+CD8-CD45RO+ cells for memory CD4+ T cells. Serostatus was set by detecting CMV pp150, pp28, p38, p52 IgG. Positive selection with CD4 microbeads enriched total CD4+ T cells. Germline V gene lookup returns CDR1 SSHAT and CDR2 FNYEAQ (reference sequence). Trimming left V 1 base short and J 1 base short, with 4 bases between. The CDR3 runs 13 residues.

V gene TRBV7-7 combines with J gene TRBJ1-1; D is unresolved. The sequence came from an adult in good health and CMV-seropositive. Sequenced: memory CD4+ T cells from blood. In DNA, the CDR3 is TGTGCCAGCAGCTTAGATAAGAACACTGAAGCTTTCTTT. It codes for CASSLDKNTEAFF.